This is a list of T cell receptor beta chains from one sample in a study of blood T cell repertoires in COVID-19. Method: immunoSEQ multiplex PCR; TCRdb's copy keeps in-frame clones and lacks some. The sample lists some 410,000 clones; roughly 90% were seen once. Source material: PBMCs or T cells enriched from blood (not recorded which). The receptors here all came from a woman under 40 with acute COVID-19. The CDR3 runs from the conserved cysteine through the conserved F or W. The D gene is left open where the match is weak. For some rows the clone size is stated as once, few or many, or as a class when expanded; others skip it.

d_call	v_call	j_call	clone_size	cdr3_nt	cdr3_aa
TRBD1	TRBV7-2	TRBJ2-1	.	TGTGCCAGCAGCTTATTATCGACGGGACAGGAGCAGTTCTTC	CASSLLSTGQEQFF
.	TRBV9	TRBJ1-2	.	TGTGCCAGCAGCGCGACAACTAACTATGGCTACACCTTC	CASSATTNYGYTF
TRBD2	TRBV27	TRBJ2-3	.	TGTGCCAGCAGTCCATCTAGCGGGAAAACAGATACGCAGTATTTT	CASSPSSGKTDTQYF
.	TRBV14	TRBJ2-4	.	TGTGCCAGCAAAAAAAGGTGGAGGGTAACGGCCAAAAACATTCAGTACTTC	CASKKRWRVTAKNIQYF
.	TRBV18	TRBJ2-1	.	TGTGCCAGCTCACCATTACAGGGCGACTACAATGAGCAGTTCTTC	CASSPLQGDYNEQFF
.	TRBV4-2	TRBJ2-2	.	TGTGCCAGCAGCCAAGAACCGGGGACGAACACCGGGGAGCTGTTTTTT	CASSQEPGTNTGELFF
.	TRBV7-2	TRBJ2-7	.	TGTGCCAGCAGCTTAAAGGTACAGGGTGGGGAGCAGTACTTC	CASSLKVQGGEQYF
TRBD1	TRBV10-3	TRBJ2-2	.	TGTGCCATCAATCAGGGGGCCGGGGAGCTGTTTTTT	CAINQGAGELFF
TRBD1	TRBV11-2	TRBJ2-7	.	TGTGCCAGCAGCCAAAGGGACAGGGGAGCCCTACCTCCTTACGAGCAGTACTTC	CASSQRDRGALPPYEQYF
.	TRBV14	TRBJ2-5	.	TGTGCCAGCAGCCAACCTACTATAACGGAAGAGACCCAGTACTTC	CASSQPTITEETQYF
.	TRBV9	TRBJ2-5	.	TGTGCCAGCAGCGTAGGCCGACAACAGACCCAGTACTTC	CASSVGRQQTQYF
.	TRBV20-1	TRBJ1-2	.	TGCAGTGCTAGTAATCTCCCGGGCTACACCTTC	CSASNLPGYTF
TRBD1	TRBV28	TRBJ1-1	.	TGTGCCAGCAGCTATCTTTTACAGGGGGCGCAGAGAGCTTTCTTT	CASSYLLQGAQRAFF
.	TRBV27	TRBJ1-5	.	TGTGCCAGCACTAAGGGGCCCAATCAGCCCCAGCATTTT	CASTKGPNQPQHF
.	TRBV27	TRBJ2-1	once	TGTGCCAGCAGTTTATCGAATGGGGGGGAGCAGTTCTTC	CASSLSNGGEQFF
.	TRBV7-3	TRBJ2-7	.	TGTGCCAGCAGCTTATTTGTGGGGCCCAACTACGAGCAGTACTTC	CASSLFVGPNYEQYF
TRBD2	TRBV7-2	TRBJ2-7	.	TGTGCCAGCAGCCCTAGCGGACTAGCTTCCTACGAGCAGTACTTC	CASSPSGLASYEQYF
TRBD2	TRBV19	TRBJ2-4	.	TGTGCCAGTAGTATGATAGCGGGGGAGCTCTCGGCCAAAAACATTCAGTACTTC	CASSMIAGELSAKNIQYF
.	TRBV19	TRBJ2-7	.	TGTGCCAGTACCCCGGCAGGGAGGTACGAGCAGTACTTC	CASTPAGRYEQYF
.	TRBV18	TRBJ2-4	.	TGTGCCAGCTCACCAGTTAACCTGGGAGTTCAGTACTTC	CASSPVNLGVQYF
TRBD1	TRBV7-2	TRBJ2-7	.	TGTGCCAGCAGCCCTGCCCGGACAGGCACCTACGAGCAGTACTTC	CASSPARTGTYEQYF
TRBD1	TRBV7-9	TRBJ1-1	.	TGTGCCAGCAGCTTAGCAGGGGGCTTGAACACTGAAGCTTTCTTT	CASSLAGGLNTEAFF
TRBD1	TRBV5-1	TRBJ1-4	.	TGCGCCAGCAGCGCCGGACAGGGGATAACGACTAATGAAAAACTGTTTTTT	CASSAGQGITTNEKLFF
TRBD1	TRBV29-1	TRBJ1-2	.	TGCAGCGTGGACGGACAGGGGGGAAACTATGGCTACACCTTC	CSVDGQGGNYGYTF
TRBD1	TRBV7-2	TRBJ1-5	.	TGTGCCAGCAGCCTCCGGACAGGGCCTCAGCCCCAGCATTTT	CASSLRTGPQPQHF
.	TRBV14	TRBJ1-6	.	TGTGCCAGCAGCCAAGAGCGCAGGCGCTCCTATAATTCACCCCTCCACTTT	CASSQERRRSYNSPLHF
TRBD1	TRBV15	TRBJ1-6	.	TGTGCCACCAGCCCCGACAGGGGGGAGGGATATAATTCACCCCTCCACTTT	CATSPDRGEGYNSPLHF
TRBD1	TRBV18	TRBJ1-1	.	TGTGCCAGCTCAGGGGGACAGAGGGGCACTGAAGCTTTCTTT	CASSGGQRGTEAFF
TRBD2	TRBV2	TRBJ2-1	once	TGTGCCAGCAGTTTTCGGACTAGAAATGAGCAGTTCTTC	CASSFRTRNEQFF
TRBD1	TRBV19	TRBJ1-3	.	TGTGCCAGTAGTACAGAGACAGGGGCGCTCCCTGGAAACACCATATATTTT	CASSTETGALPGNTIYF
.	TRBV2	TRBJ2-7	.	TGTGCCAGCAAGAATGGTGAGGACAGCGAGTACGAGCAGTACTTC	CASKNGEDSEYEQYF
TRBD1	TRBV5-1	TRBJ2-7	.	TGCGCCAGCAGCTTGGGACAGGGGTCGGGCGAGCAGTACTTC	CASSLGQGSGEQYF
.	TRBV19	TRBJ1-4	.	TGTGCCAGTAAACCTACAACAGGGCTTTTTAATGAAAAACTGTTTTTT	CASKPTTGLFNEKLFF
.	TRBV6-6	TRBJ2-2	.	TGTGCCACTTTATTTTCGGGGACTGCCGGGGAGCTGTTTTTT	CATLFSGTAGELFF
TRBD1	TRBV11-2	TRBJ2-7	few	TGTGCCAGCAGCACACGACAGGGGGCCTCCTACGAGCAGTACTTC	CASSTRQGASYEQYF
.	TRBV3-1/TRBV3-2	TRBJ1-2	.	TGTGCCAGCAGCCAAGATGGCACAGGCTTCTATGGCTACACCTTC	CASSQDGTGFYGYTF
TRBD1	TRBV2	TRBJ2-7	.	TGTGCCAGCAGGCTTAGGGGACAGTGGACCTACGAGCAGTACTTC	CASRLRGQWTYEQYF
TRBD2	TRBV29-1	TRBJ2-1	.	TGCAGCGCTAGGACTAGCGGGATTAGCTCCTACAATGAGCAGTTCTTC	CSARTSGISSYNEQFF
TRBD1	TRBV6-4	TRBJ1-1	.	TGTGCCAGCAGTGACGCACCGGGACAGGATGAAGCTTTCTTT	CASSDAPGQDEAFF
TRBD1	TRBV28	TRBJ1-4	once	TGTGCCAGCAGACCCGCGGGACAGGGGTGGAGGAAGGAAAAACTGTTTTTT	CASRPAGQGWRKEKLFF
TRBD2	TRBV19	TRBJ2-1	.	TGTGCCAGTACCACTAGCGGGGGGTACAATGAGCAGTTCTTC	CASTTSGGYNEQFF
TRBD1	TRBV19	TRBJ1-1	.	TGTGCCAGCTCGACAGGGGTGAACACTGAAGCTTTCTTT	CASSTGVNTEAFF
TRBD1	TRBV20-1	TRBJ1-3	.	TGCAGTGCTAGTGTGGGACAGGGGTTTGGAAACACCATATATTTT	CSASVGQGFGNTIYF
TRBD1	TRBV30	TRBJ1-4	.	TGTGCCTGGAGCGGGACAGTAAATGAAAAACTGTTTTTT	CAWSGTVNEKLFF
TRBD1	TRBV6-5	TRBJ2-2	.	TGTGCCAGCATCACGGGACAGATGAACACCGGGGAGCTGTTTTTT	CASITGQMNTGELFF
TRBD1	TRBV6-4	TRBJ1-6	.	TGTGCCAGCAGTGACAGGGGGCGGCTTTCACCCCTCCACTTT	CASSDRGRLSPLHF
TRBD1	TRBV29-1	TRBJ2-7	.	TGCAGCGCCCTGGGAGGGACAGGGGGGTCCTCTAGCTCCTACGAGCAGTACTTC	CSALGGTGGSSSSYEQYF
TRBD2	TRBV10-3	TRBJ2-1	.	TGTGCCATCAGTGATCAACTAGCGGGGGGGAACAATGAGCAGTTCTTC	CAISDQLAGGNNEQFF
.	TRBV30	TRBJ1-1	few	TGTGCCTGGAGTGTAACAGGTCCCTTGAACACTGAAGCTTTCTTT	CAWSVTGPLNTEAFF
TRBD2	TRBV7-9	TRBJ2-7	once	TGTGCCAGCAGCTTAGGGGGCGGGAGGGACTACGAGCAGTACTTC	CASSLGGGRDYEQYF
.	TRBV19	TRBJ2-2	.	TGTGCCAGTAATCTAAGGCGGGCGAACACCGGGGAGCTGTTTTTT	CASNLRRANTGELFF
TRBD1	TRBV12-5	TRBJ1-4	.	TGTGCTAGTGGTGCACCGGGACAGGGAGGCGAAAAACTGTTTTTT	CASGAPGQGGEKLFF
TRBD1	TRBV9	TRBJ2-7	.	TGTGCCAGCAGCGCTGGACAGGGGATATCCTACGAGCAGTACTTC	CASSAGQGISYEQYF
TRBD1	TRBV24-1	TRBJ2-1	.	TGTGCCACCAGTGATACGGGACAGGGGGCCCACAATGAGCAGTTCTTC	CATSDTGQGAHNEQFF
TRBD1	TRBV9	TRBJ1-3	.	TGTGCCAGCAGCGCTGGGGGACAGGGGGCACATGGAAACACCATATATTTT	CASSAGGQGAHGNTIYF
.	TRBV27	TRBJ2-1	once	TGTGCCAGCAGTTTAGGATTGTGGGGGCTCAATGAGCAGTTCTTC	CASSLGLWGLNEQFF
.	TRBV9	TRBJ1-3	.	TGTGCCAGCAGCCGCAGGGTTTTCTCCGGAAACACCATATATTTT	CASSRRVFSGNTIYF